Listed here is a single T cell receptor (beta chain). With 60 Vbeta and 13 Jbeta primers, the PCR was carried out. Sequencing was performed with immunoSEQ multiplex PCR; in TCRdb, only in-frame clones are kept and a portion is missing. Found here are some 180,000 clones, 76% of them singletons; the top ten hold 1.5% to 2%. This sample is part of a study of cytomegalovirus exposure and HLA in healthy donors. This CDR3 has 13 amino acids. In germline, CDR1 is MRHNA, CDR2 SNTAGT. V was cut by 6 bases and J by 6 bases, with 12 bases left in between. The specimen was PBMCs. This chain connects TRBV6-4 to TRBJ2-1; weak D call: TRBD2 (6 bases). This sequence was found in a man in his late teens or twenties in good health and CMV-seronegative. This CDR3 reads CASSPTSGNEQFF. The CDR3 DNA reads TGTGCCAGCAGCCCGACTAGTGGCAATGAGCAGTTCTTC.